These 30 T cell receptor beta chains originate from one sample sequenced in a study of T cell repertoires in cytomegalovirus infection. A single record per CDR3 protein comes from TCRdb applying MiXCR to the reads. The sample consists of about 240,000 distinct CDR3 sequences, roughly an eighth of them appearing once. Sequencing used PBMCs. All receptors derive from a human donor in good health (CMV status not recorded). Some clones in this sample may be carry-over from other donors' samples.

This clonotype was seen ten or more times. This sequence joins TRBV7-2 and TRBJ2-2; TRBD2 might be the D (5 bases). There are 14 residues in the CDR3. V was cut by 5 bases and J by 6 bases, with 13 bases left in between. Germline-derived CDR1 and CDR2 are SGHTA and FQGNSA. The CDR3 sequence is CASSQRQNSGELFF. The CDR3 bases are TGTGCCAGCAGCCAGCGGCAAAACTCCGGGGAGCTGTTTTTT.

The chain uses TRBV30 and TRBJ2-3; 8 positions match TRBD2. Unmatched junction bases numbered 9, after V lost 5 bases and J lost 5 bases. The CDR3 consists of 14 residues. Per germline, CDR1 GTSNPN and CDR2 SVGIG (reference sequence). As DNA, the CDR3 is TGTGCCTGGGGGGGAGGAGCGGGAGAAGATACGCAGTATTTT. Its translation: CAWGGGAGEDTQYF.

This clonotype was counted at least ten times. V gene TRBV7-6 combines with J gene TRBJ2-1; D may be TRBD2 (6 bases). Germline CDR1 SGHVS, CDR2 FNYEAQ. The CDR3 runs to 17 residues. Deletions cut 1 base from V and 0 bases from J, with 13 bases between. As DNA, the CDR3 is TGTGCCAGCAGCTTAGAGCTAGCGCTGAGCTCCTACAATGAGCAGTTCTTC. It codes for CASSLELALSSYNEQFF.

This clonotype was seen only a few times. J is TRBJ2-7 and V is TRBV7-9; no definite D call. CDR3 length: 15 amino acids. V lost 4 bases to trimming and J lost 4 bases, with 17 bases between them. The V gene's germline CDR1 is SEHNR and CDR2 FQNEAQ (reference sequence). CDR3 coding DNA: TGTGCCAGCAGCTCGTCAGACACGCCGCGGTACGAGCAGTACTTC. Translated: CASSSSDTPRYEQYF. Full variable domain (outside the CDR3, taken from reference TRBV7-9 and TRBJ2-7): DTGVSQNPRHKITKRGQNVTFRCDPISEHNRLYWYRQTLGQGPEFLTYFQNEAQLEKSRLLSDRFSAERPKGSFSTLEIQRTEQGDSAMYLCASSSSDTPRYEQYFGPGTRLTVT.

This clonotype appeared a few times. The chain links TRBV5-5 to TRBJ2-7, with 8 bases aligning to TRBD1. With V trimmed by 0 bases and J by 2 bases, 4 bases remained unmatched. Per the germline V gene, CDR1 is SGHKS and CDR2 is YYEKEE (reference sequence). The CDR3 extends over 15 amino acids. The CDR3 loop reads CASSLGTGKTYEQYF. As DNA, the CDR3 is TGTGCCAGCAGCTTGGGGACAGGGAAGACCTACGAGCAGTACTTC.

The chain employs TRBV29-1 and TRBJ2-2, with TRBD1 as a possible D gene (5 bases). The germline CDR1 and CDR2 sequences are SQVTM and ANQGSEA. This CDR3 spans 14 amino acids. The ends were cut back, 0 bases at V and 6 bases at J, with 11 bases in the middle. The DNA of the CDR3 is TGCAGCGTTGAAGACAGGGTCTGGGCCGGGGAGCTGTTTTTT. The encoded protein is CSVEDRVWAGELFF.

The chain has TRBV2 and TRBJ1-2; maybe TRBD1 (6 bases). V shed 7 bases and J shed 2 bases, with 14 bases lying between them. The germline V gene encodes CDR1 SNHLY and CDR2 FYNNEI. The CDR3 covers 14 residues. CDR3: CASNGNRVNYGYTF. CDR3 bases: TGTGCCAGCAACGGTAACAGGGTCAACTATGGCTACACCTTC.

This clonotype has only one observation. The CDR3 region is CASRTGTGAGGSGQETQYF. The CDR3 region has the DNA TGTGCCAGCAGGACCGGAACGGGGGCCGGCGGGAGCGGCCAAGAGACCCAGTACTTC. V and J are TRBV7-9 and TRBJ2-5; D perhaps matches TRBD2 (7 bases). CDR1 is SEHNR, CDR2 FQNEAQ, per germline (reference sequence). This CDR3 is 19 amino acids long. Trimming left V 6 bases short and J 1 base short, with 27 bases between.

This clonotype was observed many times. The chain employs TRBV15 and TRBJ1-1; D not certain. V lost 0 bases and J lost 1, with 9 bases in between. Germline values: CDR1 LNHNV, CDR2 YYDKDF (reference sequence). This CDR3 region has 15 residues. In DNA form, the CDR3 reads TGTGCCACCAGCAGAGATTTGGGGAAGAACACTGAAGCTTTCTTT. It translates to CATSRDLGKNTEAFF. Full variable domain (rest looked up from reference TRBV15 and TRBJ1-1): DAMVIQNPRYQVTQFGKPVTLSCSQTLNHNVMYWYQQKSSQAPKLLFHYYDKDFNNEADTPDNFQSRRPNTSFCFLDIRSPGLGDTAMYLCATSRDLGKNTEAFFGQGTRLTVV.

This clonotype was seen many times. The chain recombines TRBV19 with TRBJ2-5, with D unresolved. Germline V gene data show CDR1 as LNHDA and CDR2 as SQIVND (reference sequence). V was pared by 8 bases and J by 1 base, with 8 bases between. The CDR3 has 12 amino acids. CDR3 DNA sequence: TGTGCCAGTTCCGCGACCCAAGAGACCCAGTACTTC. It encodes CASSATQETQYF.

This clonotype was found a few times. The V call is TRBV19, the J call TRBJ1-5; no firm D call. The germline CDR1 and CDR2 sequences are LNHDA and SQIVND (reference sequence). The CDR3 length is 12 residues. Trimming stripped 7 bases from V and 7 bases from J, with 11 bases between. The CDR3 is CASNRLGQPQHF. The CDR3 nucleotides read TGTGCCAGTAACCGTCTCGGGCAGCCCCAGCATTTT. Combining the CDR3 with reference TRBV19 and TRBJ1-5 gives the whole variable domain DGGITQSPKYLFRKEGQNVTLSCEQNLNHDAMYWYRQDPGQGLRLIYYSQIVNDFQKGDIAEGYSVSREKKESFPLTVTSAQKNPTAFYLCASNRLGQPQHFGDGTRLSIL.

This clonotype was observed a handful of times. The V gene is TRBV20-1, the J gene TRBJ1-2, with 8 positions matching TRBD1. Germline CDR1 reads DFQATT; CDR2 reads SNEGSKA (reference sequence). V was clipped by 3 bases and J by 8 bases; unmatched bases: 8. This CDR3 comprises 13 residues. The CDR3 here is CSASPRQGLGYTF. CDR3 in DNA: TGCAGTGCTAGCCCCAGACAGGGGTTGGGCTACACCTTC.

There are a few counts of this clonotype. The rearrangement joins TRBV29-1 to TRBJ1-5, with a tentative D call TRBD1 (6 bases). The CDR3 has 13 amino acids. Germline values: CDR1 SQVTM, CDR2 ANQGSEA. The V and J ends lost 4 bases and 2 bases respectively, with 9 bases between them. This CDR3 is CSVGGGGNQPQHF. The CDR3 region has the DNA TGCAGCGTTGGAGGGGGTGGCAATCAGCCCCAGCATTTT.

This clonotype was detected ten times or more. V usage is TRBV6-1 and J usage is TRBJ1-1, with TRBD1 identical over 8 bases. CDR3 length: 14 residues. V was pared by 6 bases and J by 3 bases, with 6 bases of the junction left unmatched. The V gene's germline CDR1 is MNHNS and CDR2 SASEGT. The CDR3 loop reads CASRDRARDTEAFF. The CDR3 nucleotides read TGTGCCAGCAGGGACAGGGCCCGGGACACTGAAGCTTTCTTT.

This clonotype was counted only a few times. CDR3 bases: TGTGCCAGCAGCGTAGGATCCAGGGGGTTTCAGCCCCAGCATTTT. As protein: CASSVGSRGFQPQHF. The chain combines TRBV9 with TRBJ1-5; 7 nucleotides match TRBD1. Germline V gives CDR1 SGDLS, CDR2 YYNGEE. The CDR3 loop spans 15 amino acids. Trimming cost V 0 bases and J 6 bases; bases outside gene matches: 6.

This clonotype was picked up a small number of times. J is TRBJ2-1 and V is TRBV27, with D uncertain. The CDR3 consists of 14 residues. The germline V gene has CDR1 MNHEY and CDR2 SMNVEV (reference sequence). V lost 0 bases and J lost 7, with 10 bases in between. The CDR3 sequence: CASSLSTAINEQFF. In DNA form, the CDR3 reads TGTGCCAGCAGTTTATCTACAGCCATAAATGAGCAGTTCTTC.

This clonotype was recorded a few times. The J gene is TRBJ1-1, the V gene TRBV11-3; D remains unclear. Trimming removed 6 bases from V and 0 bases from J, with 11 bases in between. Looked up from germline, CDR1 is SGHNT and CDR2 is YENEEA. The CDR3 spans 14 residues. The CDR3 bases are TGTGCCAGCAGAACACAAGATCTGAACACTGAAGCTTTCTTT. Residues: CASRTQDLNTEAFF.

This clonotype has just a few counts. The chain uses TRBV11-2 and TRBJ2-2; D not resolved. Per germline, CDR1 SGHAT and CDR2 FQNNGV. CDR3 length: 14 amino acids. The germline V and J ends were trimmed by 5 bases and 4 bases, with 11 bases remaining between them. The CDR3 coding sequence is TGTGCCAGCAGCCCAGTAACTTCCACCGGGGAGCTGTTTTTT. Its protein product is CASSPVTSTGELFF.

Here the CDR3 reads CASSLHGYNSPLHF. CDR3 nucleotides: TGTGCCAGCAGCTTGCACGGCTATAATTCACCCCTCCACTTT. This sequence joins TRBV5-5 and TRBJ1-6; no clear D. CDR1 and CDR2 (germline): SGHKS, YYEKEE (reference sequence). This CDR3 comprises 14 residues. The V and J ends lost 1 base and 3 bases respectively, with 5 bases between them. Complete variable domain (other parts from reference TRBV5-5 and TRBJ1-6): DAGVTQSPTHLIKTRGQQVTLRCSPISGHKSVSWYQQVLGQGPQFIFQYYEKEERGRGNFPDRFSARQFPNYSSELNVNALLLGDSALYLCASSLHGYNSPLHFGNGTRLTVT.

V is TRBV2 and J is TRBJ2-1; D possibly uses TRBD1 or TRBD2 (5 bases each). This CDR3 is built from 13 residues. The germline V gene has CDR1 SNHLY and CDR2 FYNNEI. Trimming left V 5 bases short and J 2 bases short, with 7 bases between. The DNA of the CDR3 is TGTGCCAGCAGTAAGGGACCCTACAATGAGCAGTTCTTC. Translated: CASSKGPYNEQFF.

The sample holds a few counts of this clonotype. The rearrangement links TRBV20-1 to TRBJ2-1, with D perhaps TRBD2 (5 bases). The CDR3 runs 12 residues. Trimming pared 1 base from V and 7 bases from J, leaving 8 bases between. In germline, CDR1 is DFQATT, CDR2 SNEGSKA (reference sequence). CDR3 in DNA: TGCAGTGCTAGAGTGGGAGTTAATGAGCAGTTCTTC. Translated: CSARVGVNEQFF.

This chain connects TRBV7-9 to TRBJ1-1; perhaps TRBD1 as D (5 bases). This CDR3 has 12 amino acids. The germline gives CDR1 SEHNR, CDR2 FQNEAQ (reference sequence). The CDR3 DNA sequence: TGTCTCTACCAGTGGGGGGGCACTGAAGCTTTCTTT. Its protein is CLYQWGGTEAFF.

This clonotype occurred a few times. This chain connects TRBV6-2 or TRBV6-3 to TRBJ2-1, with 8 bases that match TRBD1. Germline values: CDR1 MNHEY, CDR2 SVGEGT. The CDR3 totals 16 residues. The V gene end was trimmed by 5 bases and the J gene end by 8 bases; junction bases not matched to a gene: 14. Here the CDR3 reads CASSPIDRGPTDEQFF. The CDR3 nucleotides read TGTGCCAGCAGTCCAATCGACAGGGGCCCAACGGATGAGCAGTTCTTC.

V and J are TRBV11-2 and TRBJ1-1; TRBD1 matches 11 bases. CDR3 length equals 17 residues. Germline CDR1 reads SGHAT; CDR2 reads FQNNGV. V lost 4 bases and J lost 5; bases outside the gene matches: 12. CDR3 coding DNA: TGTGCCAGCAGCTCACTCCCGGACAGGGGGCGAATGACTGAAGCTTTCTTT. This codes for CASSSLPDRGRMTEAFF.

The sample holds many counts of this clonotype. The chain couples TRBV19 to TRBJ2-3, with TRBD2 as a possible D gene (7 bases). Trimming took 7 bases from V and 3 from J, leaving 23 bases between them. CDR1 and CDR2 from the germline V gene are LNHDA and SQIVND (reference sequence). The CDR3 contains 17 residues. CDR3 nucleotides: TGTGCCAGTACCCCCATAGGGGAGGGGGGGAGGACAGATACGCAGTATTTT. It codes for CASTPIGEGGRTDTQYF.

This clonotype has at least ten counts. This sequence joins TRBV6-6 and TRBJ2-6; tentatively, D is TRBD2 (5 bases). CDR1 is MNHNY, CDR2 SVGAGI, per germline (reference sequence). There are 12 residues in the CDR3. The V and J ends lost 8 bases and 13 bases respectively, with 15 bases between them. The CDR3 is CASRTVEGVLTF. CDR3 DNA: TGTGCCAGCCGGACTGTCGAAGGTGTCCTGACTTTC.

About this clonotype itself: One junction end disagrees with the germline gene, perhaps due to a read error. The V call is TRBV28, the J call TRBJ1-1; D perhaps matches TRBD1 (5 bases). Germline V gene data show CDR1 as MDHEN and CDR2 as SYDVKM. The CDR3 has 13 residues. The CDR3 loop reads CASIDSGNSEAFF. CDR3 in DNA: TGTGCCAGCATCGACTCAGGGAACTCTGAAGCTTTCTTT.

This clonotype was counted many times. CDR3: CASSLRTGQETQYF. Here the CDR3 DNA reads TGTGCCAGCAGCTTAAGGACGGGACAAGAGACCCAGTACTTC. The chain links TRBV7-2 to TRBJ2-5; D is possibly TRBD2 (5 bases). CDR1 and CDR2 from the germline V gene are SGHTA and FQGNSA. V was trimmed by 2 bases and J by 2 bases, leaving 9 bases between them. The CDR3 consists of 14 residues. The full variable domain, with the rest looked up from reference TRBV7-2 and TRBJ2-5, is GAGVSQSPSNKVTEKGKDVELRCDPISGHTALYWYRQSLGQGLEFLIYFQGNSAPDKSGLPSDRFSAERTGGSVSTLTIQRTQQEDSAVYLCASSLRTGQETQYFGPGTRLLVL.

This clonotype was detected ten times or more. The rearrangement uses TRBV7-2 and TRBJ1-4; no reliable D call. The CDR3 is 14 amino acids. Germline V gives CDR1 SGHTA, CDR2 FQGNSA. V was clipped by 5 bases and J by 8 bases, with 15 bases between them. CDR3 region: CASSPGRYKEKLFF. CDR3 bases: TGTGCCAGCAGCCCAGGCCGTTATAAGGAAAAACTGTTTTTT. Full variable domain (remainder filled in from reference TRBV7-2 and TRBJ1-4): GAGVSQSPSNKVTEKGKDVELRCDPISGHTALYWYRQSLGQGLEFLIYFQGNSAPDKSGLPSDRFSAERTGGSVSTLTIQRTQQEDSAVYLCASSPGRYKEKLFFGSGTQLSVL.

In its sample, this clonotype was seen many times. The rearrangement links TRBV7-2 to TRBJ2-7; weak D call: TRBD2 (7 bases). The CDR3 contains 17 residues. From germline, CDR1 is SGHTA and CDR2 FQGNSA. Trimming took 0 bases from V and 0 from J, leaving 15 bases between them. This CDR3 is CASSLAGGGGNSYEQYF. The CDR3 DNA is TGTGCCAGCAGCTTAGCAGGGGGGGGCGGTAACTCCTACGAGCAGTACTTC.